The next 6 T cell receptor beta chains were all read from a single sample in a study of blood T cell repertoires in COVID-19. TCRdb's copy holds only in-frame clones and misses some; the assay was immunoSEQ multiplex PCR. The table has roughly 120,000 clones, approximately 87% seen once. The specimen sequenced was peripheral blood. The receptors originated from a woman between 45 and 65 years old with acute or convalescent COVID-19.

The chain links TRBV24-1 to TRBJ1-1; 9 bases match TRBD1. V trimming: 12 bases; J trimming: 3 bases; junction bases outside the gene matches: 13. This CDR3 is 15 amino acids long. Per the germline V gene, CDR1 is KGHDR and CDR2 is SFDVKD. The CDR3 sequence: CAANTPGQGDTEAFF. CDR3 bases: TGTGCCGCGAATACGCCGGGACAGGGAGACACTGAAGCTTTCTTT.

The chain links TRBV27 to TRBJ2-2, with D possibly being TRBD2 (5 bases). V was shortened by 10 bases and J by 5 bases, with 17 bases between the two germline ends. The CDR3 runs 14 residues. Germline V gene data show CDR1 as MNHEY and CDR2 as SMNVEV (reference sequence). The CDR3 sequence: CATSSVSGTGELFF. The CDR3 DNA is TGTGCCACAAGCAGCGTATCGGGGACCGGGGAGCTGTTTTTT.

This clone was seen more than once but under ten times. The rearrangement links TRBV5-8 to TRBJ2-7, with 10 bases fitting TRBD1. The CDR3 consists of 15 residues. Germline CDR1 SGHTS, CDR2 YDEGEE. The V and J ends lost 4 bases and 5 bases, in that order; junction bases with no gene match: 9. The DNA for the CDR3 is TGTGCCAGCAGCCACCCGGGACAGGGGTTAAACGAGCAGTACTTC. This codes for CASSHPGQGLNEQYF. Full variable domain (rest looked up from reference TRBV5-8 and TRBJ2-7): EAGVTQSPTHLIKTRGQQATLRCSPISGHTSVYWYQQALGLGLQFLLWYDEGEERNRGNFPPRFSGRQFPNYSSELNVNALELEDSALYLCASSHPGQGLNEQYFGPGTRLTVT.

This clone was counted only a few times. The gene calls are TRBV30 and TRBJ2-1; D is uncertain. With 5 bases removed from V and 7 bases from J, the gap between germline ends came to 12 bases. The CDR3 consists of 12 residues. CDR1 and CDR2 from the germline V gene are GTSNPN and SVGIG (reference sequence). CDR3 sequence: CAWGVRANEQFF. As DNA, the CDR3 is TGTGCCTGGGGGGTCCGCGCAAATGAGCAGTTCTTC.

The chain is built from TRBV2 and TRBJ1-2; TRBD1 is a possible D gene (5 bases). The CDR3 is 13 residues long. V shed 4 bases and J shed 6 bases, with 12 bases lying between them. Germline V lookup: CDR1 SNHLY, CDR2 FYNNEI. The CDR3 bases are TGTGCCAGCAGTGGATCCTCAGGGAATGGCTACACCTTC. Its translation is CASSGSSGNGYTF.

The chain carries TRBV7-2 and TRBJ2-7; D unresolved. The CDR3 loop spans 16 amino acids. The germline V gene encodes CDR1 SGHTA and CDR2 FQGNSA. Between the trimmed V and J ends, which lost 0 bases and 0 bases, there was a span of 12 bases. The CDR3 sequence is CASSLAGAAASYEQYF. CDR3 DNA: TGTGCCAGCAGCTTAGCGGGCGCAGCTGCCTCCTACGAGCAGTACTTC.